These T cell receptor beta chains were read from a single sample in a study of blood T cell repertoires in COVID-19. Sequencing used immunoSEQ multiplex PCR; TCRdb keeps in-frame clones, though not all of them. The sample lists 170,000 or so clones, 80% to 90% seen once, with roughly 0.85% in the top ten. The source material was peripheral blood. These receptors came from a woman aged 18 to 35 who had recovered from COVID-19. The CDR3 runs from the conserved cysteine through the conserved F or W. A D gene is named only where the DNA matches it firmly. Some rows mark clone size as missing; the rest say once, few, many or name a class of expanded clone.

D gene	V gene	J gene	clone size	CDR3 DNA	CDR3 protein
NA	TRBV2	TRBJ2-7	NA	TGTGCCAGCGGGGAGGGGAACAGGGCTTCTAGGGACTTC	CASGEGNRASRDF
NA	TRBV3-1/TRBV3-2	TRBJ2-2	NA	TGTGCCAGCAGCCATAGCGAGGGGGAGCTGTTTTTT	CASSHSEGELFF
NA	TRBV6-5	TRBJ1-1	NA	TGTGCCAGCAGGGTGACAAGGGGCACTGAAGCTTTCTTT	CASRVTRGTEAFF
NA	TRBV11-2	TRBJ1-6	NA	TGTGCCAGCAGCCTAGAGTTCAGGGGAGATACTTCACCCCTCCACTTT	CASSLEFRGDTSPLHF
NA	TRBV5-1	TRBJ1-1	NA	TGCGCCAGCAGCTCCAAGGGAGGCACTGAAGCTTTCTTT	CASSSKGGTEAFF
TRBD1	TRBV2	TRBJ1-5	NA	TGTGCCAGCAGCCCCAGAGGACAGGGCCTGCAGCCCCAGCATTTT	CASSPRGQGLQPQHF
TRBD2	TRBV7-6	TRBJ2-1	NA	TGTGCCAGCACCTTCCTAGCGGGAGTATACAATGAGCAGTTCTTC	CASTFLAGVYNEQFF
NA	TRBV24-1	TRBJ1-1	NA	TGTGCCACCAGACAGGGAATGAACACTGAAGCTTTCTTT	CATRQGMNTEAFF
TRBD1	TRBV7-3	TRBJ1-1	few	TGTGCCAGCAGCACCGCAGGGGGTAGGGGTGAAGCTTTCTTT	CASSTAGGRGEAFF
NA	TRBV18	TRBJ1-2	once	TGTGCCAGCTCACCGGACAGAAACTATGGCTACACCTTC	CASSPDRNYGYTF
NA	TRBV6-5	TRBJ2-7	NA	TGTGCCAGCAGGGAGGGGGCTATCTACGAGCAGTACTTC	CASREGAIYEQYF
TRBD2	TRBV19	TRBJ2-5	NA	TGTGCCAGTAGCCTTGGACTAGCGGGAGGTGTCGAGACCCAGTACTTC	CASSLGLAGGVETQYF
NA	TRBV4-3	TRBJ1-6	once	TGCGCCAGCAGCCAAGAGTCGGGCCGGGATTCACCTCTCCACTTT	CASSQESGRDSPLHF
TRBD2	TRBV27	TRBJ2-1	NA	TGTGCCAGCAGCCAGGCGGGGCTAGCGGGGACCTACAATGAGCAGTTCTTC	CASSQAGLAGTYNEQFF
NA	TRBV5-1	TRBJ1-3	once	TGCGCCAGCAGCTTGGATGGGGGCGGTGGAAACACCATATATTTT	CASSLDGGGGNTIYF
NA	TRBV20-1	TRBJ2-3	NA	TGCAGTGCTAATGGACTAGATACGCAGTATTTT	CSANGLDTQYF
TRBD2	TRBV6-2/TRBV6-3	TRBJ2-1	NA	TGTGCCAGCAGTAAACGGACTAGCGGGACCCACAATGAGCAGTTCTTC	CASSKRTSGTHNEQFF
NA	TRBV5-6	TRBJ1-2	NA	TGTGCCAGCAGCCCGGGTCGAGGGCTCACTATGGGCTACACCTTC	CASSPGRGLTMGYTF
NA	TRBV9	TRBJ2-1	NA	TGTGCCAGCACCACAGGCGATACTTACAATGAGCAGTTCTTC	CASTTGDTYNEQFF
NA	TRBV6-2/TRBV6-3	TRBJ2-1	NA	TGTGCCAGCAGTCCGGACCTTAGCGGTTACAATGAGCAGTTCTTC	CASSPDLSGYNEQFF
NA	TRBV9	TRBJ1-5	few	TGTGCCAGCAGCGCCACCGGGACACCCGGTTGGCCCCAGCATTTT	CASSATGTPGWPQHF
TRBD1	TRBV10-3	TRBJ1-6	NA	TGTGCCATCAGTTCGTCCTGGGACAGAAATTCACCCCTCCACTTT	CAISSSWDRNSPLHF
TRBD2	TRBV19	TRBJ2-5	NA	TGTGCCAGTAGTATTTTAGCGGGGAGGGAGACCCAGTACTTC	CASSILAGRETQYF
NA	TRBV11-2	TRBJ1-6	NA	TGTGCCAGCAGCTTAGACAGGCTGTCACCCCTCCACTTT	CASSLDRLSPLHF
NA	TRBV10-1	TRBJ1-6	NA	TGCGCCAGCAGTGAGTCGCCAGGGCCGAATAATTCACCCCTCCACTTT	CASSESPGPNNSPLHF
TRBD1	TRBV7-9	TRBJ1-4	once	TGTGCCAGCAGCCCCGGACAGGGCAGAGAACTGTTTTTT	CASSPGQGRELFF
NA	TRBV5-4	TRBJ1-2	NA	TGTGCCAGCAGCTTGGGGGCAACCGCACTCGGCTACACCTTC	CASSLGATALGYTF
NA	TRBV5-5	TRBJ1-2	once	TGTGCCAGCAGCTTGTCGTTTCAGGGCCCCTATGGCTACACCTTC	CASSLSFQGPYGYTF
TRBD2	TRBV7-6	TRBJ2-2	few	TGTGCCAGCAGCCCCAGGCGGGGGGCGGCCACCGGGGAGCTGTTTTTT	CASSPRRGAATGELFF
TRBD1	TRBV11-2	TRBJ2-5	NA	TGTGCCAGCAGCTTAGAGGCAGGGGGACAAGAGACCCAGTACTTC	CASSLEAGGQETQYF
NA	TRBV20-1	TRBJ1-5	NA	TGCAGTGCTAGTAAGTGGCAGGGGAGCAATCAGCCCCAGCATTTT	CSASKWQGSNQPQHF
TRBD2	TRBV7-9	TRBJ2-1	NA	TGTGCCAGCAGCCCTAGCGGAGAGACCCCCAATGAGCAGTTCTTC	CASSPSGETPNEQFF
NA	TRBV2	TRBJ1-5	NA	TGTGCCAGCAGCTCGGACGGTGGGGGCAAGCCCCAGCATTTT	CASSSDGGGKPQHF
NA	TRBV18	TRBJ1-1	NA	TGTGCCAGCTCACCAACCGGAGGGGTTTCCACTGAAGCTTTCTTT	CASSPTGGVSTEAFF
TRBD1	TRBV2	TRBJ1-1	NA	TGTGCCAGCACGGGCAGGGGGAAAATGAACACTGAAGCTTTCTTT	CASTGRGKMNTEAFF
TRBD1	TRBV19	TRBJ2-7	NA	TGTGCCAGTAGTCTCGGACAGGGGTCCTACGAGCAGTACTTC	CASSLGQGSYEQYF
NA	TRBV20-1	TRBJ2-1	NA	TGCAGTGCTATATACAGGGACGAGCAGTTCTTC	CSAIYRDEQFF
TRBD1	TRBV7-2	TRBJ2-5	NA	TGTGCCAGCAGCTTAGGGCCGACAGGGGGCCAAGAGACCCAGTACTTC	CASSLGPTGGQETQYF
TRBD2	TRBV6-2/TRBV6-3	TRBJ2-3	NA	TGTGCCAGCAGCAGAAGCGGGAGCGGTACAGATACGCAGTATTTT	CASSRSGSGTDTQYF
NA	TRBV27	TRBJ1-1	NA	TGTGCCAGCAGTTTATTAGGGGCCGGTGAAGCTTTCTTT	CASSLLGAGEAFF
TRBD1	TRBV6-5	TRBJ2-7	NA	TGTGCCAGCAGAGAGGGGGCCTGGGGCACCTACGAGCAGTACTTC	CASREGAWGTYEQYF
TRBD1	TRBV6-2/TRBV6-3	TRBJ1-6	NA	TGTGCCAGCAGTTACTCAAGGACAGGGGAATATAATTCACCCCTCCACTTT	CASSYSRTGEYNSPLHF
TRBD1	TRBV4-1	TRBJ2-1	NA	TGCGCCAGCAGAGAAACCCCAAGGACAGGGGAGTTCTATGAGCAGTTCTTC	CASRETPRTGEFYEQFF
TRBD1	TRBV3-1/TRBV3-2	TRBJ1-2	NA	TGTGCCAGCAGCAAAGACAGGGATGGCTACACCTTC	CASSKDRDGYTF
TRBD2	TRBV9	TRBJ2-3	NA	TGTGCCAGCACCCTCAGCGGGGGTCGGAGCACAGATACGCAGTATTTT	CASTLSGGRSTDTQYF
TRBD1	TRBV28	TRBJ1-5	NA	TGTGCCAGCAGTGGGGACAGGGCTGGTCAGCCCCAGCATTTT	CASSGDRAGQPQHF
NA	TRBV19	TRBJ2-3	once	TGTGCCAGTAGTATAGACAGGGATGTGGATACGCAGTATTTT	CASSIDRDVDTQYF
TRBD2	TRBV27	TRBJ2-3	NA	TGTGCCAGCAGTCCGCTAGCGGTAGATACGCAGTATTTT	CASSPLAVDTQYF
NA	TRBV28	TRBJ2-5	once	TGTGCCAGCAGTTTAGGAGGGGTGGTAGAGACCCAGTACTTC	CASSLGGVVETQYF
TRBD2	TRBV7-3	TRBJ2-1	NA	TGTGCCAGCAGCACTAGCGGGGGGCTCTACAATGAGCAGTTCTTC	CASSTSGGLYNEQFF